The rows below give T cell receptor beta chains drawn from one sample of a study of sequential checkpoint blockade in melanoma. The assay was immunoSEQ multiplex PCR, and TCRdb's table has in-frame clones only and misses some. This sample yields fewer than 6,500 clones, of which around half are seen a single time; less than 55% belongs to the top ten. The material sequenced was CD8+ T cells sorted from blood (inferred from file names), taken from a patient given nivolumab and ipilimumab in sequence. The receptors originated from a human donor with melanoma. The CDR3 runs from the conserved cysteine through the conserved F or W. A D gene is named only where the DNA matches it firmly. Expanded clones get a size class; other rows say once, few or many, or leave the size out.

D: NA; J: TRBJ2-1; V: TRBV9; size: NA; CDR3: CASSAHEGRLAYEQFF; DNA: TGTGCCAGCAGCGCACACGAGGGCCGGCTGGCGTATGAGCAGTTCTTC
D: TRBD1; J: TRBJ2-7; V: TRBV19; size: NA; CDR3: CASSTGQGDEQYF; DNA: TGTGCCAGTAGTACTGGACAGGGGGACGAGCAGTACTTC
D: TRBD2; J: TRBJ2-1; V: TRBV7-6; size: NA; CDR3: CASSLGLADYNEQFF; DNA: TGTGCCAGCAGCTTAGGACTAGCGGACTACAATGAGCAGTTCTTC
D: NA; J: TRBJ2-5; V: TRBV21-1; size: NA; CDR3: CASSSSLYQETQYF; DNA: TGTGCCAGCAGCAGTTCATTGTACCAAGAGACCCAGTACTTC
D: NA; J: TRBJ2-5; V: TRBV7-3; size: NA; CDR3: CASSLWGAETQYF; DNA: TGTGCCAGCAGCTTATGGGGCGCAGAGACCCAGTACTTC
D: TRBD1; J: TRBJ1-2; V: TRBV18; size: many; CDR3: CASSPPTDRGYGYTF; DNA: TGTGCCAGCTCACCCCCGACGGACAGGGGCTATGGCTACACCTTC
D: TRBD2; J: TRBJ2-5; V: TRBV4-3; size: NA; CDR3: CASSQERGGQETQYF; DNA: TGCGCCAGCAGCCAAGAGCGGGGGGGCCAAGAGACCCAGTACTTC
D: NA; J: TRBJ2-2; V: TRBV4-3; size: few; CDR3: CASSQDLGETGELFF; DNA: TGCGCCAGCAGCCAAGATCTAGGTGAAACCGGGGAGCTGTTTTTT
D: NA; J: TRBJ2-5; V: TRBV4-3; size: NA; CDR3: CASSQDEGYRETQYF; DNA: TGCGCCAGCAGCCAAGATGAGGGCTACCGAGAGACCCAGTACTTC
D: TRBD1; J: TRBJ2-5; V: TRBV4-2; size: few; CDR3: CASSHEGQGQETQYF; DNA: TGTGCCAGCAGCCATGAGGGACAGGGCCAAGAGACCCAGTACTTC
D: TRBD1; J: TRBJ2-2; V: TRBV4-3; size: medium-sized; CDR3: CASSPDRAHTGELFF; DNA: TGCGCCAGCAGCCCGGACAGGGCCCACACCGGGGAGCTGTTTTTT
D: TRBD2; J: TRBJ2-2; V: TRBV7-8; size: NA; CDR3: CASSLERGGTGELFF; DNA: TGTGCCAGCAGCTTAGAGCGGGGGGGCACCGGGGAGCTGTTTTTT
D: NA; J: TRBJ1-2; V: TRBV7-9; size: NA; CDR3: CASSLISSRRDDGYTF; DNA: TGTGCCAGCAGCTTAATCTCTTCCAGGAGGGACGATGGCTACACCTTC